This T cell receptor beta chain came from a study of T cell changes during pregnancy in multiple sclerosis. Produced via immunoSEQ multiplex PCR; TCRdb's table is partial and in-frame only. The sample lists about 87,000 clones, around 95% occurring once. This clone was counted only a few times. The germline CDR1 and CDR2 sequences are SGHRS and YFSETQ. V was shortened by 0 bases and J by 6 bases, with 8 bases between the two germline ends. CDR3 size: 13 residues. J is TRBJ2-3 and V is TRBV5-1; D not certain. This receptor was identified in a female donor in good health, enrolled as a control in a pregnancy study. Sequencing used peripheral blood, obtained in the third trimester of pregnancy. The chain's CDR3 is CASSLGSADTQYF. The CDR3 nucleotides are TGCGCCAGCAGCTTGGGGAGTGCGGATACGCAGTATTTT.